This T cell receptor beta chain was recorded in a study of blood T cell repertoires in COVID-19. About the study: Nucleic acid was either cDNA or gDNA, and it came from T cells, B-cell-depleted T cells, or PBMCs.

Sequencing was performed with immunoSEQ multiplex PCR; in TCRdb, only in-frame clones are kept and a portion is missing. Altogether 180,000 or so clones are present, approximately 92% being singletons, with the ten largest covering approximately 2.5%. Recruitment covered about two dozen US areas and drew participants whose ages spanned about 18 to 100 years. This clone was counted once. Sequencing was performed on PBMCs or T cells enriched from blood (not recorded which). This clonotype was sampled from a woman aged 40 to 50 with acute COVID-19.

The DNA for the CDR3 is TGTGCCAGCAGTTACTCGACGTTCCGGGAGGATTACAATGAGCAGTTCTTC. Its protein product is CASSYSTFREDYNEQFF. The V gene is TRBV6-2 or TRBV6-3, the J gene TRBJ2-1, with 7 bases fitting TRBD2. Looked up from germline, CDR1 is MNHEY and CDR2 is SVGEGT. CDR3 length: 17 amino acids. The junction had 9 bases not matched to a gene; V was cut back by 0 bases and J by 4 bases.